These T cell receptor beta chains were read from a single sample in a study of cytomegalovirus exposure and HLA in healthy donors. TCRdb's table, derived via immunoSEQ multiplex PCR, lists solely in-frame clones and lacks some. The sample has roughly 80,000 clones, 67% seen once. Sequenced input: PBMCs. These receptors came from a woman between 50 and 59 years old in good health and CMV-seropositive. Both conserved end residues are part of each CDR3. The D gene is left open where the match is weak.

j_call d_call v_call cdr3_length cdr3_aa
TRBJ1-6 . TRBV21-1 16 CASSKPSWTGGSPLHF
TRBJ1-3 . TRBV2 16 CASSELWTSSGNTIYF
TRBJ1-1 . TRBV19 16 CASSPGSRGTVTEAFF
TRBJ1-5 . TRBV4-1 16 CASSQLWTAENQPQHF
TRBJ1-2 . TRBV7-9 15 CASSLGSDSYYGYTF
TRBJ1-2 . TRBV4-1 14 CASSQEGADYGYTF
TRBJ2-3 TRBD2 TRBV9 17 CASSVATGGGVTDTQYF
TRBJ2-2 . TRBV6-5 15 CASSYSTENTGELFF
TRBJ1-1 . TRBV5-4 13 CASSEGMNTEAFF
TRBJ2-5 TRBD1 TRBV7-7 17 CASSLVGLRGRRETQYF
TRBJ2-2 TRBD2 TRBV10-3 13 CAIGEGLYGELFF
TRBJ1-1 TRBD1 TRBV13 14 CASSHGQAVVEAFF
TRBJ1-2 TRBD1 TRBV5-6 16 CASSWGQGRIDYGYTF
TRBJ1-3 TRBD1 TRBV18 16 CASSPGDRGGWNTIYF
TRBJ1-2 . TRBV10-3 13 CAIRSEVGYGYTF
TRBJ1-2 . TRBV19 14 CASRETGTNYGYTF
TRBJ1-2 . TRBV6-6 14 CASSYPGKRDGYTF
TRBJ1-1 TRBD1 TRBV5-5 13 CASIGTGGTEAFF
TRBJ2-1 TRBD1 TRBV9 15 CASSGGQGASNEQFF
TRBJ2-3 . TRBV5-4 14 CASKPFGGTDTQYF
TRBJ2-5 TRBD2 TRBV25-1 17 CASSDPSRGREVETQYF
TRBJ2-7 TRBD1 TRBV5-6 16 CASSPRRQGNGNEQYF
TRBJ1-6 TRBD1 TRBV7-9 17 CASSMITGVSYNSPLHF
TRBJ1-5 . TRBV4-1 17 CASSQDLIQGRNQPQHF
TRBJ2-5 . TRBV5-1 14 CASREKQGGETQYF
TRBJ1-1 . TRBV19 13 CASIDRPNTEAFF
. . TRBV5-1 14 CASSLDSRSYEQYF
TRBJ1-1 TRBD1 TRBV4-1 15 CASSSLDREHTEAFF
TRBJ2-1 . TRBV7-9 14 CASRGQSSYNEQFF
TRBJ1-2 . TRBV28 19 CASSRLEWDTLLDNYGYTF
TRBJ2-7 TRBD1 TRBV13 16 CASRWGRDRGDYEQYF
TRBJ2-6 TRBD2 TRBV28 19 CASSSSLAGAGSGANVLTF
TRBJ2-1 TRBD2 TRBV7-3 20 CASSLKREARAGLGSGEQFF
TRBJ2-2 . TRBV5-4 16 CASSSGNPLFTGELFF
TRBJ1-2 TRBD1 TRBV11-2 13 CASSSGTDYGYTF
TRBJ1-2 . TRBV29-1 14 CSVPDSRGNYGYTF
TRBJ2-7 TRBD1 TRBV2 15 CASSEETGGVYEQYF
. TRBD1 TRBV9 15 CASSAEGQPNQPQYF
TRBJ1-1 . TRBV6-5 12 CASTSPGTEAFF
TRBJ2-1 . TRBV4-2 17 CASSQEGRGRSYNEQFF
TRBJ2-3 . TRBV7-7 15 CASSLRGASTDTQYF
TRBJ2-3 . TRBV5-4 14 CASSPGSGTDTQYF
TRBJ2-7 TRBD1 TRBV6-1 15 CASSPTGTGGYEQYF
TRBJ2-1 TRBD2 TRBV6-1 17 CASSDRRLAGSYNEQFF
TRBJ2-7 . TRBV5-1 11 CARRSAYEQYF
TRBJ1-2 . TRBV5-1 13 CASSLAGGLGYTF
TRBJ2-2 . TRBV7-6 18 CASSSEGTVPTHTGELFF
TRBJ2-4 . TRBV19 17 CASSIGTRGPYRNIQYF
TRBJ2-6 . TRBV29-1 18 CSVVLRQTSSSGANVLTF
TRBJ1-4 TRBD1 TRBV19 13 CASSWDRDEKLFF
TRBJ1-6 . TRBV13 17 CASTIHRLRDYNSPLHF
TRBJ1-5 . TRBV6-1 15 CASSGQGSGNQPQHF
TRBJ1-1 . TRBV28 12 CASWGPNTEAFF
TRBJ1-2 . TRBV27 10 CASTLGDYTF
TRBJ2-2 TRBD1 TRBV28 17 CASSFPSDRVNTGELFF
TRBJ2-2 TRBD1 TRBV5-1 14 CASSRQGHTGELFF
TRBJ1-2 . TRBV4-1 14 CASTRGLGEYGYTF